A single sample is the source of the 28 T cell receptor beta chains below, sequenced in a study of T cell responses to AZD1222 COVID-19 vaccine. Profiling relied on immunoSEQ multiplex PCR, and the TCRdb table lists in-frame clones only, not all of them. This table holds about 84,000 clones, around nine tenths found once. The sample in question was peripheral blood, obtained 28 days after the second AZD1222 dose. The origin of the receptors is an adult who received the AZD1222 COVID-19 vaccine.

CDR3 loop: CASSLGNRGTEAFF. In DNA, the CDR3 is TGTGCCAGCAGCCTGGGGAACAGGGGCACTGAAGCTTTCTTT. J is TRBJ1-1 and V is TRBV3-1 (or the pseudogene TRBV3-2); 7 bases are shared with TRBD1. The length of the CDR3 is 14 residues. The trim removed 4 bases at V and 4 bases at J, leaving 6 bases unmatched. From germline, CDR1 is LGHDT and CDR2 YNNKEL (reference sequence).

This chain links TRBV5-8 with TRBJ2-7; no clear D. Between the trimmed V and J ends, which lost 3 bases and 6 bases, there was a span of 13 bases. Germline V gene data show CDR1 as SGHTS and CDR2 as YDEGEE. The CDR3 spans 13 residues. The CDR3, as DNA: TGTGCCAGCAGCTCGACTGTTTACCCCGAGCAGTACTTC. It yields the protein CASSSTVYPEQYF.

The chain employs TRBV30 and TRBJ2-2; 8 bases align to TRBD2. Losses at the gene ends were 3 bases for V and 4 bases for J; bases not matched to a gene: 4. Per the germline V gene, CDR1 is GTSNPN and CDR2 is SVGIG (reference sequence). CDR3 size: 14 residues. Here the CDR3 reads CAWREREITGELFF. Written as DNA, the CDR3 is TGTGCCTGGAGAGAGCGGGAGATCACCGGGGAGCTGTTTTTT.

In DNA form, the CDR3 reads TGTGCCAGCAGTCTCTACAATGAGCAGTTCTTC. Protein sequence: CASSLYNEQFF. The J gene is TRBJ2-1, the V gene TRBV28, with D unresolved. Trimming stripped 5 bases from V and 3 bases from J, with 2 bases between. There are 11 residues in the CDR3. Germline-derived CDR1 and CDR2 are MDHEN and SYDVKM.

A few counts support this clone. V gene TRBV28 combines with J gene TRBJ1-2; TRBD1 is a possible D gene (5 bases). Deletions cut 6 bases from V and 7 bases from J, with 21 bases between. The CDR3 consists of 15 residues. CDR1 is MDHEN, CDR2 SYDVKM, per germline. CDR3 coding DNA: TGTGCCAGCAGGACCGGGACGCCTTTACGCTTTGGCTACACCTTC. It yields the protein CASRTGTPLRFGYTF.

The chain carries TRBV5-8 and TRBJ1-1; D remains unclear. The CDR3 contains 17 residues. The V and J ends lost 2 bases and 0 bases respectively, with 17 bases between them. Germline CDR1 and CDR2: SGHTS and YDEGEE. CDR3 sequence reads: CASSLKLAVLMNTEAFF. The DNA for the CDR3 is TGTGCCAGCAGCTTAAAATTGGCAGTACTTATGAACACTGAAGCTTTCTTT.

This chain uses TRBV12-5 with TRBJ1-2; perhaps TRBD1 as D (5 bases). V was clipped by 1 base and J by 9 bases, with 9 bases between them. Looked up from germline, CDR1 is LGHNT and CDR2 is FRNRAP. The CDR3 covers 12 residues. The CDR3 sequence is CASGLGQGRYTF. The CDR3 DNA sequence: TGTGCTAGTGGTTTGGGCCAGGGACGCTACACCTTC.

The genes are TRBV5-6 and TRBJ1-2, with D unresolved. From germline, CDR1 is SGHDT and CDR2 YYEEEE. Trimming pared 0 bases from V and 2 bases from J, leaving 5 bases between. The CDR3 spans 13 residues. CDR3 loop: CASSLVPNYGYTF. In DNA, the CDR3 is TGTGCCAGCAGCTTGGTACCCAACTATGGCTACACCTTC.

The chain combines TRBV29-1 with TRBJ2-1, with TRBD2 matching 11 bases. The CDR3 is made up of 13 amino acids. Germline V gene data show CDR1 as SQVTM and CDR2 as ANQGSEA. V trimming: 5 bases; J trimming: 6 bases; junction bases outside the gene matches: 3. CDR3 loop: CSVLAGGANEQFF. The CDR3 DNA is TGCAGCGTTCTAGCGGGAGGTGCCAATGAGCAGTTCTTC.

The V and J genes are TRBV12-3 or TRBV12-4 and TRBJ1-2; D unresolved. This CDR3 is built from 13 residues. V was trimmed by 3 bases and J by 8 bases, leaving 13 bases between them. The CDR3 sequence: CASSFHGQKGYTF. DNA of the CDR3: TGTGCCAGCAGTTTTCACGGTCAGAAGGGCTACACCTTC.

The V and J genes are TRBV5-1 and TRBJ1-2; no definite D call. From germline, CDR1 is SGHRS and CDR2 YFSETQ. Trimming left V 0 bases short and J 3 bases short, with 6 bases between. This CDR3 spans 13 amino acids. The CDR3 loop reads CASSLDQYYGYTF. The CDR3 DNA sequence: TGCGCCAGCAGCTTGGACCAGTACTATGGCTACACCTTC.

The DNA of the CDR3 is TGTGCAAGTCGCTTAATAGCGGGACTATCCTACGAGCAGTACTTC. Its protein product is CASRLIAGLSYEQYF. The rearrangement uses TRBV12-2 and TRBJ2-7; the table's TRBD2 call for D was not verified on the DNA. TRBV12-2 is labeled a pseudogene. CDR3 length: 15 amino acids.

The chain recombines TRBV5-1 with TRBJ1-2, with D possibly matching TRBD1 (6 bases). V was shortened by 4 bases and J by 2 bases, with 15 bases between the two germline ends. Germline CDR1 and CDR2: SGHRS and YFSETQ. The CDR3 covers 15 residues. DNA for the CDR3: TGCGCCAGCAGCGAAACCGGGACAAACAACTATGGCTACACCTTC. Translating gives CASSETGTNNYGYTF.

This chain joins TRBV24-1 and TRBJ1-2, with D possibly being TRBD1 (5 bases). There are 13 residues in the CDR3. Per germline, CDR1 KGHDR and CDR2 SFDVKD. Trimming took 2 bases from V and 5 from J, leaving 8 bases between them. CDR3 sequence (DNA): TGTGCCACCAGTGATTACCCAGGGTATGGCTACACCTTC. Protein sequence: CATSDYPGYGYTF.

The chain has TRBV30 and TRBJ1-2, with D possibly TRBD1 on 6 matching bases. The CDR3 spans 13 residues. Trimming removed 3 bases from V and 3 bases from J, with 11 bases in between. The germline gives CDR1 GTSNPN, CDR2 SVGIG (reference sequence). CDR3 residues: CAWSYRVHYGYTF. CDR3 DNA sequence: TGTGCCTGGAGCTACAGGGTTCACTATGGCTACACCTTC.

The chain joins TRBV7-6 to TRBJ2-7; 10 bases are a match to TRBD1. The germline V gene encodes CDR1 SGHVS and CDR2 FNYEAQ. The CDR3 extends over 16 amino acids. V lost 5 bases to trimming and J lost 2 bases; unmatched junction nucleotides: 9. Written as DNA, the CDR3 is TGTGCCAGCAGCCCACACCCGGGACAGGGGACCTACGAGCAGTACTTC. Amino acids: CASSPHPGQGTYEQYF. Drawing the rest from reference TRBV7-6 and TRBJ2-7, the complete variable domain is GAGVSQSPRYKVTKRGQDVALRCDPISGHVSLYWYRQALGQGPEFLTYFNYEAQQDKSGLPNDRFSAERPEGSISTLTIQRTEQRDSAMYRCASSPHPGQGTYEQYFGPGTRLTVT.

The rearrangement links TRBV6-1 to TRBJ2-1; TRBD2 matches at 10 bases. This CDR3 contains 16 residues. V trimming: 2 bases; J trimming: 3 bases; junction bases outside the gene matches: 4. Per the germline V gene, CDR1 is MNHNS and CDR2 is SASEGT. The CDR3 DNA is TGTGCCAGCAGTGAAATAACTAGCGGGAACTACAATGAGCAGTTCTTC. This encodes CASSEITSGNYNEQFF.

V usage is TRBV5-1 and J usage is TRBJ2-7; D may correspond to TRBD1 or TRBD2 (5 bases each). This CDR3 is 16 amino acids long. Trimming pared 5 bases from V and 0 bases from J, leaving 18 bases between. In germline, CDR1 is SGHRS, CDR2 YFSETQ. CDR3 sequence: CASSSRGPPSSYEQYF. As DNA, the CDR3 is TGCGCCAGCAGTTCTCGGGGACCTCCGAGCTCCTACGAGCAGTACTTC.

The chain uses TRBV6-1 and TRBJ2-7; D unresolved. V lost 3 bases and J lost 4, with 10 bases in between. Germline values: CDR1 MNHNS, CDR2 SASEGT. The CDR3 sequence is 13 residues long. The CDR3: CASSEANGYEQYF. The CDR3 region has the DNA TGTGCCAGCAGTGAGGCTAACGGTTACGAGCAGTACTTC.

The chain couples TRBV28 to TRBJ2-3; D perhaps matches TRBD2 (6 bases). The V gene lost 8 bases and the J gene lost 1 base, with 13 bases spanning the gap. CDR1 and CDR2 (germline): MDHEN, SYDVKM. The CDR3 totals 14 residues. Written as DNA, the CDR3 is TGTGCCAGCCGCCAGGAGGGAGGCACAGATACGCAGTATTTT. Protein sequence: CASRQEGGTDTQYF.

V is TRBV28 and J is TRBJ2-7; 8 nucleotides line up with TRBD2. The V gene end was trimmed by 4 bases and the J gene end by 2 bases; junction bases not matched to a gene: 7. Germline CDR1 MDHEN, CDR2 SYDVKM. This CDR3 comprises 15 residues. CDR3 coding DNA: TGTGCCAGCAGTTGGGGACTAGATAACCCCTACGAGCAGTACTTC. Translated: CASSWGLDNPYEQYF.

This clone appeared a single time. V gene TRBV7-2 combines with J gene TRBJ1-1; tentatively, D is TRBD1 (5 bases). The germline gives CDR1 SGHTA, CDR2 FQGNSA. Deletions cut 8 bases from V and 5 bases from J, with 12 bases between. CDR3 size: 12 residues. The CDR3 protein is CASVGEGTEAFF. CDR3 DNA: TGTGCCAGCGTCGGCGAGGGGACTGAAGCTTTCTTT.

This chain connects TRBV4-1 to TRBJ2-3; 9 bases are a match to TRBD2. Germline-derived CDR1 and CDR2 are MGHRA and YSYEKL. V lost 9 bases and J lost 1; bases outside the gene matches: 14. The CDR3 covers 17 residues. DNA of the CDR3: TGCGCCAGGGACCCGCCAAGGCAGCGGGGGGGCACAGATACGCAGTATTTT. As protein: CARDPPRQRGGTDTQYF.

J is TRBJ2-1 and V is TRBV19, with 9 positions matching TRBD2. Germline CDR1 LNHDA, CDR2 SQIVND (reference sequence). With V trimmed by 1 base and J by 2 bases, 9 bases remained unmatched. CDR3 length: 18 amino acids. As DNA, the CDR3 is TGTGCCAGTAGTATAGCCTCCCAGCGGGGGGCCCCCTACAATGAGCAGTTCTTC. This sequence encodes CASSIASQRGAPYNEQFF.

In its sample, this clone was seen a few times. V gene TRBV19 combines with J gene TRBJ1-5; D is unclear. The V gene's germline CDR1 is LNHDA and CDR2 SQIVND (reference sequence). The CDR3 extends over 15 amino acids. V gave up 9 bases and J gave up 0 bases, with 15 bases separating them. This chain's CDR3 is CASLRSRPSNQPQHF. CDR3 bases: TGTGCCAGCTTGAGGAGCAGGCCTAGCAATCAGCCCCAGCATTTT.

The rearrangement uses TRBV11-2 and TRBJ1-5, with TRBD1 identical over 7 bases. This CDR3 contains 15 residues. Trimming cost V 0 bases and J 5 bases; bases outside gene matches: 4. Germline V gene sequence: CDR1 SGHAT, CDR2 FQNNGV. CDR3 in amino acids: CASSLDGTVHQPQHF. CDR3 nucleotide sequence: TGTGCCAGCAGCTTAGATGGGACAGTCCATCAGCCCCAGCATTTT.

The J gene is TRBJ2-7, the V gene TRBV15, with a tentative D call TRBD1 (5 bases). CDR1 is LNHNV, CDR2 YYDKDF, per germline (reference sequence). The CDR3 is made up of 14 amino acids. Trimming removed 3 bases at V and 0 bases at J, with 9 bases between. In DNA, the CDR3 is TGTGCCACCAGCAGTTCCAGGGACTCCTACGAGCAGTACTTC. Translation gives CATSSSRDSYEQYF. The full variable domain, in which reference TRBV15 and TRBJ2-7 provide the parts outside the CDR3, is DAMVIQNPRYQVTQFGKPVTLSCSQTLNHNVMYWYQQKSSQAPKLLFHYYDKDFNNEADTPDNFQSRRPNTSFCFLDIRSPGLGDTAMYLCATSSSRDSYEQYFGPGTRLTVT.

J is TRBJ1-4 and V is TRBV10-1, with D uncertain. CDR1 and CDR2 from the germline V gene are WNHNN and SYGVQD (reference sequence). CDR3 length: 16 residues. The V end was cut by 6 bases, the J end by 3 bases, with 17 bases between. Written as DNA, the CDR3 is TGCGCCAGCAGGGAGGACGGAATATGGGCTAATGAAAAACTGTTTTTT. Translation gives CASREDGIWANEKLFF.